This TCR beta chain was identified in a study of early T cells in non-severe SARS-CoV-2 infection. Study information: Chains stayed unpaired after sequencing of bulk RNA from unsorted whole blood.

This clonotype was seen a handful of times. The antigen remains unidentified. Individual cDNA molecules received unique molecular identifiers. TCRdb redid the calling of the 5' RACE reads with MiXCR, one entry per CDR3 protein. The sample has some 62,000 distinct CDR3 sequences, 8.5% to 9.5% seen once; the top ten hold 1.2%. The V gene lost 5 bases and the J gene lost 0 bases, with 4 bases spanning the gap. The CDR3 runs 11 residues. The germline CDR1 and CDR2 sequences are GTSNPN and SVGIG (reference sequence). Overall study results and limits: There was a bias toward anti-spike CD8 responses in VDJdb matching, which missed private and CD4 specificities.

The sequence came from an adult who was a healthcare worker with PCR-confirmed SARS-CoV-2 infection or an uninfected control (not recorded which). The sequencing input was whole blood. The J gene is TRBJ1-1, the V gene TRBV30; D is unresolved. The DNA for the CDR3 is TGTGCCTGGGACATGAACACTGAAGCTTTCTTT. It translates to CAWDMNTEAFF.